Below, one TCR beta chain is given with its context. Its antigen remains unidentified. Assay: immunoSEQ multiplex PCR; the TCRdb copy retains only in-frame clones and omits some. The data show about 13,000 clones, with 55% to 70% seen just once and 9.4% held by the top ten. The data belong to a study of tumor-infiltrating lymphocytes in localized non-small cell lung cancer. Turning to the study itself: Several tumor histologies, both smoking statuses, and some post-neoadjuvant chemotherapy samples were included. Tumor tissue and non-adjacent uninvolved lung came from each patient.

Whole-study results and caveats: TCR sequencing covered a subset of patients with enough tissue. Tumor T-cell fraction was not associated with recurrence-free survival.

This sequence was found in a human donor with non-small cell lung cancer. The sample taken for sequencing was lung tumor tissue.

CDR3 amino acids: CASRFDRSNTGELFF. CDR3 sequence (DNA): TGTGCCAGCAGATTCGACAGGTCAAACACCGGGGAGCTGTTTTTT. The chain recombines TRBV6-5 with TRBJ2-2; maybe TRBD1 (6 bases). V was clipped by 6 bases and J by 2 bases, with 13 bases between them. The CDR3 sequence is 15 residues long. CDR1 MNHEY and CDR2 SVGAGI come from the germline V gene.